A single T cell receptor (beta chain) is shown here with its context. Its antigen is currently unknown. Assay used: immunoSEQ multiplex PCR; TCRdb lists only in-frame clones, some missing. The sample consists of 40,000 to 60,000 clones, approximately 53% of them appearing once. This CDR3 spans 17 amino acids. CDR1 is SGHRS and CDR2 is YFSETQ in the germline V gene. Trimming cost V 4 bases and J 1 base, with 21 bases left between them. This entry comes from a study of cytotoxic CD8 clonotypes in ibrutinib-treated CLL. Study-level findings and limits: Clonality correlated strongly with circulating CD8+ T cells and exceeded age-matched healthy donors at baseline. Clonality was elevated at ibrutinib response and had returned toward baseline at progression.

The origin of this receptor is a human donor with chronic lymphocytic leukemia. This chain connects TRBV5-1 to TRBJ2-7; tentatively, D is TRBD1 (6 bases). The specimen comprised PBMCs, sampled after 12 months of ibrutinib treatment. The CDR3 DNA reads as TGCGCCAGCAGCACCTCATCCGACAGGCACTTGTCCTACGAGCAGTACTTC. Its protein is CASSTSSDRHLSYEQYF.